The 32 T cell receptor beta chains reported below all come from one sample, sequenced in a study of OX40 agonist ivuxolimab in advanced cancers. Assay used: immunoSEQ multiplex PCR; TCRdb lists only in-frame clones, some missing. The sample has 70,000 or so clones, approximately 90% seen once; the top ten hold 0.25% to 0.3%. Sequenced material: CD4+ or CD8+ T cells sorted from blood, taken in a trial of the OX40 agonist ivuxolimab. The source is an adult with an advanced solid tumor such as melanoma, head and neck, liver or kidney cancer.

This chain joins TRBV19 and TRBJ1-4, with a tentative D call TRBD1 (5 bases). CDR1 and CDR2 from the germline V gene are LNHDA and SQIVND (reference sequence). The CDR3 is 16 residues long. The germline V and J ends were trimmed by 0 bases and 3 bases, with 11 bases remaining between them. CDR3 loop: CASSIDPTASNEKLFF. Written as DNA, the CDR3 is TGTGCCAGTAGTATAGACCCGACAGCTTCTAATGAAAAACTGTTTTTT.

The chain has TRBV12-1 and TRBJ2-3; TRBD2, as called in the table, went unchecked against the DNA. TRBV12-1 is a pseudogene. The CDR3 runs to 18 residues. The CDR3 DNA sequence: TGTGCCAGCTTAACTCCCCGCCCTAGCGGGAGGTGGGAAGATACGCAGTATTTT. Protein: CASLTPRPSGRWEDTQYF.

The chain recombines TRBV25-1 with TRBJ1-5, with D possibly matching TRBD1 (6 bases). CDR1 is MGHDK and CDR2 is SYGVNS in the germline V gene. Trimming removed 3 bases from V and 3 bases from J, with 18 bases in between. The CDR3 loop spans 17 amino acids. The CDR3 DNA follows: TGTGCCAGCAGTGAGGGTCGGGGGGGCAGAGACAATCAGCCCCAGCATTTT. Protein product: CASSEGRGGRDNQPQHF.

CDR3 nucleotides: TGTGCCAGCAGCAGGACAGGGTTGTTTAGAGAGACCCAGTACTTC. Translation gives CASSRTGLFRETQYF. The chain carries TRBV28 and TRBJ2-5, with 8 bases identical to TRBD1. This CDR3 spans 15 amino acids. Germline CDR1 MDHEN, CDR2 SYDVKM. Germline trimming cut 6 bases from V and 4 bases from J; bases unmatched to any gene: 10.

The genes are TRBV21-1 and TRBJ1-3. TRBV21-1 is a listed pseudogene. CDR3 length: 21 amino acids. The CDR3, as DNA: TGTGCCAGCAGCAAAGAGTTGCGGGGACGGCTAGCACGCGACTCTGGAAACACCATATATTTT. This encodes CASSKELRGRLARDSGNTIYF.

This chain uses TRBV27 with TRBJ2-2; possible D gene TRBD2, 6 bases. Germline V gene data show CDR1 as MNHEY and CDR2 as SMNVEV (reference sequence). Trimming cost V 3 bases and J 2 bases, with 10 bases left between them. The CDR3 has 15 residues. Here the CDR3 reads CASSFSGRNTGELFF. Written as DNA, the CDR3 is TGTGCCAGCAGTTTTTCCGGGAGAAACACCGGGGAGCTGTTTTTT.

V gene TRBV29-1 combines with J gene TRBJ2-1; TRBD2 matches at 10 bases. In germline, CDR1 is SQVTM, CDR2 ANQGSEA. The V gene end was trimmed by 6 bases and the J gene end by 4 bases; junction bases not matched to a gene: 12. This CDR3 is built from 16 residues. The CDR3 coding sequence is TGCAGCGTCCCGCCGACTAGCGGGCCTATATACAATGAGCAGTTCTTC. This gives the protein CSVPPTSGPIYNEQFF.

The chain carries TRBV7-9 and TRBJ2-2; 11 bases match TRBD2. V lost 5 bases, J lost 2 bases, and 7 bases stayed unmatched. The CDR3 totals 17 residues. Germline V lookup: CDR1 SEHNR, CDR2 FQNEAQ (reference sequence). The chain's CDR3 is CASSRKTSGINTGELFF. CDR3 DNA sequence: TGTGCCAGCAGCAGAAAGACTAGCGGGATAAACACCGGGGAGCTGTTTTTT. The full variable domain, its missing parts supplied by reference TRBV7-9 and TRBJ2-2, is DTGVSQNPRHKITKRGQNVTFRCDPISEHNRLYWYRQTLGQGPEFLTYFQNEAQLEKSRLLSDRFSAERPKGSFSTLEIQRTEQGDSAMYLCASSRKTSGINTGELFFGEGSRLTVL.

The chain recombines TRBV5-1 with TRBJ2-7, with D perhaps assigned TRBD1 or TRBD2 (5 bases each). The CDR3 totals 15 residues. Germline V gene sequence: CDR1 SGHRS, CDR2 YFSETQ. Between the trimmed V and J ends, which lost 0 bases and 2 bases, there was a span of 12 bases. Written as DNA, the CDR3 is TGCGCCAGCAGCTTGGCCTGGGGGACCACCTACGAGCAGTACTTC. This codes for CASSLAWGTTYEQYF.

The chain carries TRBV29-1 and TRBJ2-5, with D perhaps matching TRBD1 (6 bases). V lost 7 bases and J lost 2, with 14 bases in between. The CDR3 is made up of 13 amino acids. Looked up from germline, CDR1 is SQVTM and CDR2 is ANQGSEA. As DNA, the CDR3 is TGCAGCGCTGGACAGAGCATACAAGAGACCCAGTACTTC. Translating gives CSAGQSIQETQYF.

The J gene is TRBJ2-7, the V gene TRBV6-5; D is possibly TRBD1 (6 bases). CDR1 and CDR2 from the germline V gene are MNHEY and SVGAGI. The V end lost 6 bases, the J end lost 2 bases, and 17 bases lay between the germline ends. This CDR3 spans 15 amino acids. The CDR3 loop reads CASSYRVDRAYEQYF. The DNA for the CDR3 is TGTGCCAGCAGCTACAGGGTGGACAGAGCCTACGAGCAGTACTTC.

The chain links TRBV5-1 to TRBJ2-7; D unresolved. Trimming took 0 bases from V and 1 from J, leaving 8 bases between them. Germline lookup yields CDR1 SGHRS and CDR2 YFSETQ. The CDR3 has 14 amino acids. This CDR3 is CASSLVDPSYEQYF. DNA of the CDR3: TGCGCCAGCAGCTTGGTGGACCCTTCCTACGAGCAGTACTTC.

The CDR3 sequence is CASSLEQGTYEQYF. In DNA, the CDR3 is TGCGCCAGCAGCTTGGAACAGGGTACCTACGAGCAGTACTTC. The rearrangement joins TRBV5-1 to TRBJ2-7, with a weak D call TRBD1 (6 bases). The CDR3 consists of 14 residues. The V end lost 0 bases, the J end lost 2 bases, and 9 bases lay between the germline ends. Germline CDR1 reads SGHRS; CDR2 reads YFSETQ.

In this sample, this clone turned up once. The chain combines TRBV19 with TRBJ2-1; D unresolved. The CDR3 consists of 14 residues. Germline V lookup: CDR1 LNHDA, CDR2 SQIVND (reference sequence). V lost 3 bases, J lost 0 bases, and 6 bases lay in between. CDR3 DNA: TGTGCCAGTAGTATGTGGGGCTCCTACAATGAGCAGTTCTTC. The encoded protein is CASSMWGSYNEQFF.

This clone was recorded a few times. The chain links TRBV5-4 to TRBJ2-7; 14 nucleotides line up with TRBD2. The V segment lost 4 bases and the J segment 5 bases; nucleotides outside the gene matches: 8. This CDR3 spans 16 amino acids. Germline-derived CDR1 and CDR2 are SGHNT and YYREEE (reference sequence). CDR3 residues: CASSVGLAGGNNEQYF. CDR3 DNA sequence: TGTGCCAGCAGCGTCGGACTAGCGGGAGGCAATAACGAGCAGTACTTC.

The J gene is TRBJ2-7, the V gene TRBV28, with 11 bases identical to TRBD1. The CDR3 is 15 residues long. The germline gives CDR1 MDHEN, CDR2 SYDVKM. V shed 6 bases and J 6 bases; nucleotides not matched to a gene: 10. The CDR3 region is CASRPLLDRGREQYF. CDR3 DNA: TGTGCCAGCAGACCGCTACTGGACAGGGGGCGCGAGCAGTACTTC.

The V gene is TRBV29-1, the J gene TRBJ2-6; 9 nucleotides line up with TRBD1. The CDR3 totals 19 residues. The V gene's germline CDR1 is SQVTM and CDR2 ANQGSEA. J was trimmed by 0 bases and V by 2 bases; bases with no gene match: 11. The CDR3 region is CSVEIRTGATSSGANVLTF. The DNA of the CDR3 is TGCAGCGTTGAAATTCGGACAGGGGCGACAAGCTCTGGGGCCAACGTCCTGACTTTC. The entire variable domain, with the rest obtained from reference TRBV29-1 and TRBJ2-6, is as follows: SAVISQKPSRDICQRGTSLTIQCQVDSQVTMMFWYRQQPGQSLTLIATANQGSEATYESGFVIDKFPISRPNLTFSTLTVSNMSPEDSSIYLCSVEIRTGATSSGANVLTFGAGSRLTVL.

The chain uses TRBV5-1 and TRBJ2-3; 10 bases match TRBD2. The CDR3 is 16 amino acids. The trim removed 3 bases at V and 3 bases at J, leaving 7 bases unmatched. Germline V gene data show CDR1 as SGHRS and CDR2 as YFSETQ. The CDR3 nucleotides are TGCGCCAGCAGCTATAGGACTAGCGGAGTAACAGATACGCAGTATTTT. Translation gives CASSYRTSGVTDTQYF.

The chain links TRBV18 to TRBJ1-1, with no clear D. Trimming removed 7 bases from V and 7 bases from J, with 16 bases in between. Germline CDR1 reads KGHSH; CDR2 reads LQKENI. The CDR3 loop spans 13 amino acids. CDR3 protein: CASFPGVTSEAFF. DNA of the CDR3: TGTGCCAGCTTCCCCGGAGTGACGAGTGAAGCTTTCTTT.

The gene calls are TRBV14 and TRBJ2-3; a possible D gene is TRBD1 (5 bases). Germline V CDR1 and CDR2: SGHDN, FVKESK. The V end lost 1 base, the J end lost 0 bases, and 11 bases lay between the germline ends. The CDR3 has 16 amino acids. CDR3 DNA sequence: TGTGCCAGCAGCCAAGTTCAGGGTCCTAGCACAGATACGCAGTATTTT. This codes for CASSQVQGPSTDTQYF.

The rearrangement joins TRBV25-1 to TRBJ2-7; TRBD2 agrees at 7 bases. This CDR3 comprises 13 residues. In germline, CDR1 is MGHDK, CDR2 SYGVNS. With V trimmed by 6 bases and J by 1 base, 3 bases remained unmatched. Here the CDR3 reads CASSRDYSYEQYF. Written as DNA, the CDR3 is TGTGCCAGCAGCAGGGACTATTCCTACGAGCAGTACTTC.

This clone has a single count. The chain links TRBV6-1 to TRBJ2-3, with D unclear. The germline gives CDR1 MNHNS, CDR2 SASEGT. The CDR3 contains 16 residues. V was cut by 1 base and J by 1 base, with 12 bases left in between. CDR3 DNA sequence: TGTGCCAGCAGTGAAGATCGGCAACCTGGCACAGATACGCAGTATTTT. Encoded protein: CASSEDRQPGTDTQYF.

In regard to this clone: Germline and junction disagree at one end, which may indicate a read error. The CDR3 nucleotides read TGTGCTAGCAGCTTCGGGGTCGGGCAGGATACCGGGGAGCTGTTTTTT. Encoded protein: CASSFGVGQDTGELFF. This chain uses TRBV7-7 with TRBJ2-2, with D tentatively TRBD2 (5 bases). Germline assignment: CDR1 SSHAT and CDR2 FNYEAQ (reference sequence). The length of the CDR3 is 16 residues.

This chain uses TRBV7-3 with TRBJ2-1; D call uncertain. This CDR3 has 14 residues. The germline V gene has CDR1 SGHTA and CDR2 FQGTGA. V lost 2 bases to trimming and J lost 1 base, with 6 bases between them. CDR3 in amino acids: CASSLATSYNEQFF. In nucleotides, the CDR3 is TGTGCCAGCAGCTTAGCAACATCCTACAATGAGCAGTTCTTC.

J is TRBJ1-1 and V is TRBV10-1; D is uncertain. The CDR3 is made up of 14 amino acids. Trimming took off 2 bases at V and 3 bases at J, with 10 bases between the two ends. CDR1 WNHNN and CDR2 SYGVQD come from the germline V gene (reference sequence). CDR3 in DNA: TGCGCCAGCAGTGAGAATTTTCGGGACACTGAAGCTTTCTTT. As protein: CASSENFRDTEAFF.

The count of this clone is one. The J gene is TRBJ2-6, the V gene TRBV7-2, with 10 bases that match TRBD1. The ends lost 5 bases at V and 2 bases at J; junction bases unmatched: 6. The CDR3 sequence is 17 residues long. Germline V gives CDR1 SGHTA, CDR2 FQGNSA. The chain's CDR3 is CASSQGQGPPGANVLTF. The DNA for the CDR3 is TGTGCCAGCAGCCAGGGACAGGGGCCCCCTGGGGCCAACGTCCTGACTTTC. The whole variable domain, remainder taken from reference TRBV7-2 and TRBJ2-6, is GAGVSQSPSNKVTEKGKDVELRCDPISGHTALYWYRQSLGQGLEFLIYFQGNSAPDKSGLPSDRFSAERTGGSVSTLTIQRTQQEDSAVYLCASSQGQGPPGANVLTFGAGSRLTVL.

The chain's CDR3 is CASSDFGQAQPQHF. The DNA of the CDR3 is TGTGCCAGCAGTGACTTCGGACAGGCCCAGCCCCAGCATTTT. The rearrangement links TRBV25-1 to TRBJ1-5, with 7 positions matching TRBD1. The CDR3 totals 14 residues. V trimming: 3 bases; J trimming: 7 bases; junction bases outside the gene matches: 6. The germline V gene has CDR1 MGHDK and CDR2 SYGVNS.

The CDR3 is CASSLANSNQPQHF. For the CDR3, the DNA is TGTGCCAGCAGCTTAGCGAACAGTAATCAGCCCCAGCATTTT. The chain is built from TRBV7-9 and TRBJ1-5; no clear D. The CDR3 runs to 14 residues. Trimming took off 0 bases at V and 4 bases at J, with 7 bases between the two ends. Germline CDR1 is SEHNR and CDR2 is FQNEAQ (reference sequence).

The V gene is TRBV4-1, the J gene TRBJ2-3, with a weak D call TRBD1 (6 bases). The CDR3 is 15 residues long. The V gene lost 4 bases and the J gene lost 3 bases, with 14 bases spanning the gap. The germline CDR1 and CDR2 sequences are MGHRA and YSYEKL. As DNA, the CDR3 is TGCGCCAGCAGCCTACAGGGTAGTAGTACAGATACGCAGTATTTT. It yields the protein CASSLQGSSTDTQYF.

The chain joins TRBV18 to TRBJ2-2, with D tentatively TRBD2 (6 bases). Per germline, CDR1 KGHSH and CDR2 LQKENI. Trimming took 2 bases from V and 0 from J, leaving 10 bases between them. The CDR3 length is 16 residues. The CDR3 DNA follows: TGTGCCAGCTCACCAAGGGAGGTAGCGAACACCGGGGAGCTGTTTTTT. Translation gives CASSPREVANTGELFF.

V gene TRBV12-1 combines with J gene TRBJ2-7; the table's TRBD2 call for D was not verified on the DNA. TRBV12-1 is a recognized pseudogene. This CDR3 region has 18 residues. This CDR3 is CASSLREGTSGLSYEQYF. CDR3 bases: TGTGCCAGCAGCTTACGCGAGGGCACCAGCGGGCTTTCCTACGAGCAGTACTTC.

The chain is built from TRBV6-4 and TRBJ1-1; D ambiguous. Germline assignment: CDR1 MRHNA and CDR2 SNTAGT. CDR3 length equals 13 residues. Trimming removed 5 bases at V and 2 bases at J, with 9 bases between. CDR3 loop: CASSLRINTEAFF. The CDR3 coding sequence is TGTGCCAGCAGTCTTAGGATAAACACTGAAGCTTTCTTT.